This T cell receptor beta chain originates from a study of graft-versus-host responses after intestinal transplantation (TCRdb year 2021). With regard to the full study: The transplants that recipients received were multivisceral, liver-intestinal, or isolated intestinal. Anti-thymocyte globulin induction was given to all recipients, followed by maintenance tacrolimus and steroids for 2 to 4 years. Graft-versus-host and host-versus-graft alloreactive T cell clones were tracked in the graft, circulation and bone marrow after intestinal transplantation using bulk TCR-beta CDR3 sequencing. Alloreactive clones were identified by sequencing pre-transplant mixed lymphocyte reaction products and comparing them with unstimulated pre-transplant donor and recipient T cells. The cohort enrolled 24 intestinal transplant recipients including one retransplant, and a few patients lacking pretransplant specimens were excluded. A peak of at least 4% donor T cells among recipient peripheral blood mononuclear cells was the definition used for donor T cell macrochimerism. Rather than going through the commercial service, samples from three later patients were sequenced in-house on an Illumina MiSeq and processed with MiXCR. Overall results and qualifications from the work: Peak levels of circulating GvH clones were associated with declines in HvG clones early after transplant. The relatively low number and heterogeneity of intestinal transplant patients limited the conclusions. GvH clones were found in recipient bone marrow, and some of the GvH clones appeared earlier in ileal mucosa or blood, which is consistent with an intestinal mucosal origin. In patients with donor T cell macrochimerism, the allografts had high GvH to HvG T cell clonal ratios.

As to this clone: The specificity of this receptor is unknown. Within one base of it there is no much larger clone, and no base qualities were kept.

V is pared back by 0 bases and J by 4 bases, with 12 bases lying between the germline termini. The CDR3 goes from the cysteine to the phenylalanine over 15 residues. Left in the record is the CDR3 DNA by itself, 45 bases read in frame from the first base. Receptor amplification or capture employed the immunoSEQ multiplex PCR assay. High-throughput TCR-beta CDR3 sequencing of genomic DNA from most patients was performed by Adaptive Biotechnologies. Per the authors' processing: Adaptive's ImmunoSEQ software was the source of the TCR sequencing data for about 18 patients, while three other patients were processed with MiXCR and VDJtools. CDR3 nucleotide sequences shared between donor and recipient were removed because their origin could not be assigned. To be classed as alloreactive, a clone needed at least 2-fold expansion over unstimulated cells and a minimum CFSE-low frequency of 0.002% (template counts) or 0.001% (read counts). Mappable clones were those detected in sequenced pre-transplant spleen, lymph node, or MLR CFSE-low populations of the donor or recipient. The cumulative frequency of alloreactive clones was calculated as a percentage of all sequences, weighted by copy number. Not all clones reach the TCRdb copy of this immuneACCESS table, which keeps in-frame sequences only. Checked studies attribute under half of the gap to unresolved V genes and leave the rest unexplained. The V and J calls and clone size are taken from that table; D and trimming were inferred from the DNA. The sample data list tens of thousands of clones, and roughly 92% of these were observed just once. The ten largest clones take up 6.7% of the sample.

After transplant, bone marrow was aspirated from the posterior iliac crest or from another site chosen by the physician. The clonotype was recovered from a human patient who received an intestinal transplant, so some T cells may come from the graft donor. This sample comprised bone marrow, obtained 700 to 750 days after intestinal transplantation. The chain joins TRBV6-7 to TRBJ2-5, and perhaps TRBD2 as D gene, on 6 matching bases. TRBV6-7 is an open reading frame, and its role is uncertain. The sequenced DNA: TGTGCCAGCAGTTACTCGGCGGGACCAAGAGAGACCCAGTACTTC. Its product reads: CASSYSAGPRETQYF.